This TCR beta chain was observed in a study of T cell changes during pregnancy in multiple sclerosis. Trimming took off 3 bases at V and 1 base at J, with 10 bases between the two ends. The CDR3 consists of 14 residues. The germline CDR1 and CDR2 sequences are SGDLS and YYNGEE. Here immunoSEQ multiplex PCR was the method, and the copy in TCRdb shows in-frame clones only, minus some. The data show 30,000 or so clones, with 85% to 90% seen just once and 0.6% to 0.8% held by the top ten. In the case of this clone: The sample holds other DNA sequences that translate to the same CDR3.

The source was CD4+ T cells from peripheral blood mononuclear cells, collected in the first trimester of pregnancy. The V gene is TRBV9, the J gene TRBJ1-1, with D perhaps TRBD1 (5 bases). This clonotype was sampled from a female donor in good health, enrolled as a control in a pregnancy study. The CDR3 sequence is CASSGQIQNTEAFF. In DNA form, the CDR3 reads TGTGCCAGCAGCGGACAGATCCAGAACACTGAAGCTTTCTTT.